Below are 24 T cell receptor beta chains sequenced from a single sample in a study of beta chain features in type 1 diabetes. Study outcomes and limitations: All four CD4+ subsets from Type 1 diabetes patients carried moderately but significantly shorter TCRB CDR3s.

Expressed TCRB transcripts got sequenced, as all isolated RNA was reverse transcribed. Clones were read by immunoSEQ multiplex PCR, and TCRdb kept only the in-frame ones, dropping some. The sample contains about 170,000 clones, about 7.9% of which appear only once. Their recognized antigens are unknown. The sequenced sample consisted of central memory CD4+ T cells from blood. These receptors were obtained from a young man with type 1 diabetes.

V gene TRBV18 combines with J gene TRBJ1-4; D may be TRBD1 (6 bases). Looked up from germline, CDR1 is KGHSH and CDR2 is LQKENI. This CDR3 is 12 amino acids long. V lost 3 bases, J lost 7 bases, and 6 bases lay in between. The CDR3 sequence: CASSPDSEKLFF. CDR3 nucleotide sequence: TGTGCCAGCTCACCGGACAGTGAAAAACTGTTTTTT.

In its sample, this clone was seen a few times. The CDR3: CASSESGMETQYF. The CDR3 coding sequence is TGTGCCAGCTCTGAGTCGGGAATGGAGACCCAGTACTTC. The chain has TRBV28 and TRBJ2-5; TRBD2 might be the D (5 bases). Per germline, CDR1 MDHEN and CDR2 SYDVKM. This CDR3 is 13 amino acids long. V gave up 8 bases and J gave up 5 bases, with 15 bases separating them.

The sample holds a few counts of this clone. This rearrangement joins TRBV9 to TRBJ2-1; D gene unclear. The CDR3 length is 13 residues. V lost 4 bases, J lost 1 base, and 6 bases lay in between. CDR1 and CDR2 from the germline V gene are SGDLS and YYNGEE. CDR3 loop: CASSPGSYNEQFF. The CDR3, as DNA: TGTGCCAGCAGCCCGGGTTCCTACAATGAGCAGTTCTTC.

The chain couples TRBV7-2 to TRBJ1-2; tentative D call: TRBD1 (5 bases). This CDR3 comprises 14 residues. V was pared by 1 base and J by 2 bases, with 8 bases between. CDR1 SGHTA and CDR2 FQGNSA come from the germline V gene. The CDR3 loop is CASSLDRHNYGYTF. CDR3 sequence (DNA): TGTGCCAGCAGCTTAGACAGGCACAACTATGGCTACACCTTC.

The chain combines TRBV6-1 with TRBJ2-5, with D perhaps TRBD1 (6 bases). The DNA end is a closer match to TRBJ2-7, so the J assignment may be wrong. Germline V gives CDR1 MNHNS, CDR2 SASEGT. CDR3 size: 15 residues. The CDR3 here is CASSRRAQGRNEQYF. CDR3 nucleotides: TGTGCCAGCAGCCGACGGGCACAGGGAAGGAACGAGCAGTACTTC.

There are a few counts of this clone. This chain connects TRBV5-5 to TRBJ2-2, with 9 bases fitting TRBD2. Germline V gives CDR1 SGHKS, CDR2 YYEKEE (reference sequence). Unmatched junction bases numbered 7, after V lost 3 bases and J lost 4 bases. The CDR3 is 16 amino acids. The CDR3 loop reads CASSYGAGGPTGELFF. The CDR3 DNA follows: TGTGCCAGCAGCTACGGCGCGGGGGGGCCCACCGGGGAGCTGTTTTTT.

This clone was seen a few times. The CDR3 region is CASSSTGNIQYF. The CDR3 bases are TGTGCCAGCAGTTCGACGGGAAACATTCAGTACTTC. The V call is TRBV28, the J call TRBJ2-4, with D uncertain. CDR1 and CDR2 from the germline V gene are MDHEN and SYDVKM. The CDR3 runs 12 residues. Trimming pared 4 bases from V and 6 bases from J, leaving 7 bases between.

The sample holds a few counts of this clone. Other DNA sequences in this specimen translate into the identical CDR3. The rearrangement joins TRBV5-1 to TRBJ2-1, with no clear D. The CDR3 is 11 residues long. Germline V gene sequence: CDR1 SGHRS, CDR2 YFSETQ. Trimming removed 0 bases at V and 8 bases at J, with 3 bases between. CDR3 in amino acids: CASSLADEQFF. Here the CDR3 DNA reads TGCGCCAGCAGCTTGGCGGATGAGCAGTTCTTC.

A few counts support this clone. V usage is TRBV29-1 and J usage is TRBJ2-1; 8 bases fit TRBD2. The CDR3 has 13 amino acids. CDR1 is SQVTM, CDR2 ANQGSEA, per germline. The junction had 7 bases not matched to a gene; V was cut back by 7 bases and J by 5 bases. The CDR3 nucleotides are TGCAGCGCCACGGGACTAGTCCACAATGAGCAGTTCTTC. Translated: CSATGLVHNEQFF.

The chain has TRBV5-4 and TRBJ1-2; the D gene is possibly TRBD1 (6 bases). Trimming removed 7 bases from V and 4 bases from J, with 14 bases in between. CDR1 SGHNT and CDR2 YYREEE come from the germline V gene (reference sequence). There are 13 residues in the CDR3. In DNA form, the CDR3 reads TGTGCCAGCGGACAGTCTGAGGGCTATGGCTACACCTTC. As protein: CASGQSEGYGYTF. Full variable domain (rest looked up from reference TRBV5-4 and TRBJ1-2): ETGVTQSPTHLIKTRGQQVTLRCSSQSGHNTVSWYQQALGQGPQFIFQYYREEENGRGNFPPRFSGLQFPNYSSELNVNALELDDSALYLCASGQSEGYGYTFGSGTRLTVV.

This clone was detected a few times. The CDR3 region is CASSFVAVSSTDTQYF. Written as DNA, the CDR3 is TGCGCCAGCAGCTTCGTGGCGGTATCTAGCACAGATACGCAGTATTTT. The V call is TRBV5-1, the J call TRBJ2-3; no clear D. Germline V gives CDR1 SGHRS, CDR2 YFSETQ. The CDR3 is 16 amino acids. With 2 bases removed from V and 0 bases from J, the gap between germline ends came to 13 bases.

This clone was observed a handful of times. The V gene is TRBV27, the J gene TRBJ1-6; 7 bases are a match to TRBD1. V gave up 4 bases and J gave up 0 bases; unmatched junction bases: 6. CDR1 is MNHEY, CDR2 SMNVEV, per germline (reference sequence). The CDR3 is made up of 17 amino acids. In DNA, the CDR3 is TGTGCCAGCAGTTCAACACAGGGGAGCTCCTATAATTCACCCCTCCACTTT. It yields the protein CASSSTQGSSYNSPLHF.

This clone was observed a few times. This rearrangement joins TRBV18 to TRBJ1-5; TRBD1 aligns across 10 bases. CDR1 KGHSH and CDR2 LQKENI come from the germline V gene. The CDR3 loop spans 16 amino acids. The ends lost 5 bases at V and 3 bases at J; junction bases unmatched: 7. In nucleotides, the CDR3 is TGTGCCAGCTCATCACGGGACAGGGGTATCAATCAGCCCCAGCATTTT. Amino acid sequence: CASSSRDRGINQPQHF.

This clone was seen more than once but under ten times. This chain joins TRBV7-9 and TRBJ2-5, with unresolved D. Germline CDR1 reads SEHNR; CDR2 reads FQNEAQ (reference sequence). The CDR3 spans 13 residues. V was clipped by 2 bases and J by 5 bases, with 9 bases between them. The chain's CDR3 is CASSLSAGETQYF. CDR3 sequence (DNA): TGTGCCAGCAGCTTATCCGCCGGGGAGACCCAGTACTTC.

In its sample, this clone was seen a few times. The V call is TRBV30, the J call TRBJ1-2; D gene uncertain. The germline CDR1 and CDR2 sequences are GTSNPN and SVGIG (reference sequence). V shed 3 bases and J shed 3 bases, with 11 bases lying between them. CDR3 length equals 13 residues. CDR3 coding DNA: TGTGCCTGGAGCGACGGGGTTCACTATGGCTACACCTTC. This translates into CAWSDGVHYGYTF.

There are a few counts of this clone. This chain connects TRBV27 to TRBJ2-4; 8 bases match TRBD1. The CDR3 loop spans 16 amino acids. Germline V gene sequence: CDR1 MNHEY, CDR2 SMNVEV (reference sequence). Losses at the gene ends were 4 bases for V and 6 bases for J; bases not matched to a gene: 11. CDR3 region: CASSYEQGEAPNIQYF. In DNA, the CDR3 is TGTGCCAGCAGTTACGAACAGGGGGAAGCGCCAAACATTCAGTACTTC.

The chain is built from TRBV29-1 and TRBJ2-1, with 15 bases lining up with TRBD2. Germline CDR1 SQVTM, CDR2 ANQGSEA. The CDR3 has 18 residues. The junction had 10 bases not matched to a gene; V was cut back by 7 bases and J by 0 bases. The CDR3 loop is CSADPGLAGGSSYNEQFF. CDR3 coding DNA: TGCAGCGCAGATCCGGGACTAGCGGGGGGCAGCTCCTACAATGAGCAGTTCTTC.

This chain joins TRBV7-2 and TRBJ2-3; 9 bases line up with TRBD2. V gave up 1 base and J gave up 6 bases; unmatched junction bases: 8. CDR3 length: 16 residues. Germline lookup yields CDR1 SGHTA and CDR2 FQGNSA. The CDR3 loop is CASSLVRSSGADTQYF. In DNA, the CDR3 is TGTGCCAGCAGCTTAGTAAGGTCTAGCGGGGCGGATACGCAGTATTTT.

In regard to this clone: Within the sample, other DNA sequences also encode this same CDR3. J is TRBJ1-2 and V is TRBV5-1, with D maybe TRBD1 (6 bases). Trimming stripped 3 bases from V and 5 bases from J, with 14 bases between. Germline V gives CDR1 SGHRS, CDR2 YFSETQ. The CDR3 extends over 14 amino acids. DNA of the CDR3: TGCGCCAGCAGCTCAGGGGCAGAAGGGTATGGCTACACCTTC. Its protein product is CASSSGAEGYGYTF.

This clone was picked up a small number of times. This specimen includes other DNA sequences encoding the same CDR3. The gene calls are TRBV27 and TRBJ2-7; D possibly corresponds to TRBD2 (5 bases). The germline V gene has CDR1 MNHEY and CDR2 SMNVEV (reference sequence). The V and J ends lost 4 bases and 4 bases respectively, with 5 bases between them. This CDR3 region has 11 residues. CDR3 DNA: TGTGCCAGCAGTTCGGGATACGAGCAGTACTTC. Protein sequence: CASSSGYEQYF.

This clone was seen more than once but under ten times. The chain employs TRBV5-1 and TRBJ2-1, with 7 bases aligning to TRBD2. Germline trimming cut 0 bases from V and 5 bases from J; bases unmatched to any gene: 8. Germline V gene lookup returns CDR1 SGHRS and CDR2 YFSETQ. The CDR3 contains 16 residues. As DNA, the CDR3 is TGCGCCAGCAGCTTGGTGGTGGGAGGGCCGGACAATGAGCAGTTCTTC. Protein product: CASSLVVGGPDNEQFF.

This clone was seen a handful of times. V gene TRBV7-2 combines with J gene TRBJ2-2, with D perhaps matching TRBD2 (5 bases). The CDR3 is 14 amino acids. Germline CDR1 and CDR2: SGHTA and FQGNSA. Deletions cut 5 bases from V and 5 bases from J, with 12 bases between. CDR3 nucleotide sequence: TGTGCCAGCAGCCCGAGCAGGAGGACCGGGGAGCTGTTTTTT. Its protein is CASSPSRRTGELFF.

This clone was seen a handful of times. The chain has TRBV6-6 and TRBJ2-7, with 9 bases identical to TRBD2. The CDR3 sequence is 14 residues long. Germline loops: CDR1 MNHNY, CDR2 SVGAGI (reference sequence). V lost 4 bases and J lost 5; bases outside the gene matches: 6. Here the CDR3 DNA reads TGTGCCAGCAGTTCTCCGGGACTAGCAAACGAGCAGTACTTC. It translates to CASSSPGLANEQYF.

The sample holds a few counts of this clone. The genes are TRBV30 and TRBJ1-1; weak D call: TRBD1 (5 bases). Per the germline V gene, CDR1 is GTSNPN and CDR2 is SVGIG (reference sequence). Trimming removed 4 bases from V and 0 bases from J, with 21 bases in between. The CDR3 extends over 17 amino acids. The DNA of the CDR3 is TGTGCCTGGACCGAAGGCCGGGGGGTGAAAATGAACACTGAAGCTTTCTTT. Translated: CAWTEGRGVKMNTEAFF.